The present entry profiles one T cell receptor (beta chain) with its context. This clone was detected only once. Its target antigen remains unknown. One end of the junction does not line up with germline, which may come from a read error. The collaborating institutions used their own protocols to collect whole blood in K2EDTA tubes. For TCRbeta analysis, collaborators shipped samples in one of three forms: frozen whole blood, isolated PBMCs, or DNA extracted from either of those sample types. These data originate in a study of blood T cell repertoires in COVID-19 (dated by TCRdb to the early 2020s). The study in broad terms: Samples from collaborators originated in the United States, Italy and Spain and spanned both the acute and convalescent phases of COVID-19. Where HLA class I and class II types were available, the types were taken from metadata supplied by the sample provider, not from assay-based typing. Subjects who had been exposed to COVID-19, were actively infected with it, or had recovered from it provided the deeply sampled blood TCRbeta repertoires that made up the dataset. The prospective study material was composed of cDNA or gDNA derived from T cells, B-cell-depleted T cells, or PBMCs. Nearly every sample came with metadata listing a de-identified subject ID, COVID-19 status, age in years and sex. The repertoires were released in a freely available public database intended as a resource for research on the immune response to SARS-CoV-2. Samples were obtained from the ongoing ImmuneRACE study (first 160 participants) and from approximately 1,200 subjects provided by 6 global collaborators.

Findings and caveats that apply to the study as a whole: Clinical and demographic metadata were provided uncurated, with the amount varying by source and participant.

From the germline V gene, CDR1 is SGHRS and CDR2 is YFSETQ. Taken from cysteine to phenylalanine, the CDR3 has 16 residues. Of the read, only the CDR3 DNA is kept; its 48 bases are in frame from base 1. The immunoSEQ Assay, a bias-controlled multiplex PCR, was used to amplify TCRbeta CDR3 regions from genomic DNA. The paper's data handling went like this. The number of nucleated cells in each sample was estimated from the amplification of reference gene primers within the assay. To quantify the absolute abundance of each unique TCRbeta CDR3 rearrangement, sequence reads were collapsed and filtered. For each sample, productive Simpson clonality was calculated by taking the square root of Simpson's diversity index across productive rearrangements. Here the immuneACCESS table is served through TCRdb, limited to in-frame sequences with V and J called. Missing clones are a known gap in these copies; in checked studies unresolved V genes cover under half, and the rest lacks a known reason. V and J calls and clone size are those listed in that table; D and trimming were worked out from the DNA. In this sample the table shows 85,000 to 100,000 clones, 79% of which occur a single time. The ten largest clones take up over 15% of the sample.

In this chain, TRBV5-1 is recombined with TRBJ1-2; 8 of the junction bases match TRBD1. Specimen: peripheral blood. The sequence derives from an elderly woman with active or convalescent COVID-19. The DNA sequence is TGTGCCAGCAGCTTGGCGCCCACAGGGGGTGGCTATGGCTACACCTTC. Translated, it gives CASSLAPTGGGYGYTF. Full variable domain (CDR3 extended with the reference TRBV5-1 and TRBJ1-2 proteins): KAGVTQTPRYLIKTRGQQVTLSCSPISGHRSVSWYQQTPGQGLQFLFEYFSETQRNKGNFPGRFSGRQFSNSRSEMNVSTLELGDSALYLCASSLAPTGGGYGYTFGSGTRLTVV.